This entry features one T cell receptor (beta chain) sequence. The antigen remains undetermined. This sample is part of a study of cytomegalovirus exposure and HLA in healthy donors. Study-level background: Membership in the Caucasian-associated ancestry cluster was found for around 81% of almost 400 genotyped donors.

Germline CDR1 reads SGHTA; CDR2 reads FQGNSA. This CDR3 spans 15 amino acids. After removal of 3 bases from V and 4 bases from J, the junction contained 7 bases not matched to a gene. Study-level points and caveats: For TCR beta chains, V- and J-gene trimming was later linked to a missense DCLRE1C variant.

The PCR made use of 60 Vbeta and 13 Jbeta primers. Repertoires were generated with immunoSEQ multiplex PCR, while TCRdb's copy carries only in-frame clones and drops some. The data contain 200,000 to 250,000 clones, about 89% of them singletons. This rearrangement joins TRBV7-2 to TRBJ1-1, with TRBD1 matching 8 bases. The receptor was isolated from a woman in her late teens or twenties in good health and CMV-seronegative. The material sequenced was PBMCs. CDR3 nucleotides: TGTGCCAGCAGCTTCCGACCGACAGGGGCCACTGAAGCTTTCTTT. It translates to CASSFRPTGATEAFF.